This paragraph covers one TCR beta chain sequence. This sample is part of a study of blood T cell repertoires in COVID-19. Generated by immunoSEQ multiplex PCR, the TCRdb table keeps only in-frame clones and is missing some. The top ten hold approximately 5% of the sample, which has roughly 330,000 clones, approximately 87% seen once. Clinical history reported by participants formed the basis on which cohorts were assigned. The receptor's source is a woman in her thirties who had recovered from COVID-19. The sequenced sample consisted of PBMCs or T cells enriched from blood (not recorded which).

The CDR3 loop reads CASLMAVQPQHF. The CDR3 nucleotides read TGTGCCAGCCTGATGGCAGTTCAGCCCCAGCATTTT. The chain links TRBV21-1 to TRBJ1-5; the table's D call, TRBD1, was not checked against the DNA. TRBV21-1 is described as a pseudogene. The CDR3 is 12 amino acids.